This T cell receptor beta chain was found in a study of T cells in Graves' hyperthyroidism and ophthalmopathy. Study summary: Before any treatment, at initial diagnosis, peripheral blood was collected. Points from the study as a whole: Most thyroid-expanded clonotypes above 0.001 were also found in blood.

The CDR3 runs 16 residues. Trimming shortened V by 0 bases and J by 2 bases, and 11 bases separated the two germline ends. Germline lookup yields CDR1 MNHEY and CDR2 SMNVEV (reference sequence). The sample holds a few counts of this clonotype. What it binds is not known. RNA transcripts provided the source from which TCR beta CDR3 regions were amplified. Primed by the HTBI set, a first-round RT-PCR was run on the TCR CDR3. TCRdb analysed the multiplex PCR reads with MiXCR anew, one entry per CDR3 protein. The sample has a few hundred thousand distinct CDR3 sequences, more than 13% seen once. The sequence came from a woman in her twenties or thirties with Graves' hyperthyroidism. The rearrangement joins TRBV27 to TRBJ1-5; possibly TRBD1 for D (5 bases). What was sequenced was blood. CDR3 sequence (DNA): TGTGCCAGCAGTTTATCGGCAGGGTTAGGCAATCAGCCCCAGCATTTT. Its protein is CASSLSAGLGNQPQHF.